This T cell receptor (beta chain) was identified during a study of T cell changes during pregnancy in multiple sclerosis. TCRdb's table, derived via immunoSEQ multiplex PCR, lists solely in-frame clones and lacks some. The data contain 67,000 or so clones, approximately 92% of them seen just once; the ten biggest clones take up 3%. The CDR3 length is 15 residues. V lost 4 bases, J lost 2 bases, and 12 bases lay in between. Looked up from germline, CDR1 is LGHNA and CDR2 is YNFKEQ. The chain joins TRBV4-2 to TRBJ1-3; D not certain. This TCR was sampled from a female donor in good health, enrolled as a control in a pregnancy study. The sample here was CD8+ T cells from peripheral blood mononuclear cells, taken in the third trimester of pregnancy. DNA for the CDR3: TGTGCCAGCAGCCGCACCGAAGAGGCTGGAAACACCATATATTTT. Its protein is CASSRTEEAGNTIYF.